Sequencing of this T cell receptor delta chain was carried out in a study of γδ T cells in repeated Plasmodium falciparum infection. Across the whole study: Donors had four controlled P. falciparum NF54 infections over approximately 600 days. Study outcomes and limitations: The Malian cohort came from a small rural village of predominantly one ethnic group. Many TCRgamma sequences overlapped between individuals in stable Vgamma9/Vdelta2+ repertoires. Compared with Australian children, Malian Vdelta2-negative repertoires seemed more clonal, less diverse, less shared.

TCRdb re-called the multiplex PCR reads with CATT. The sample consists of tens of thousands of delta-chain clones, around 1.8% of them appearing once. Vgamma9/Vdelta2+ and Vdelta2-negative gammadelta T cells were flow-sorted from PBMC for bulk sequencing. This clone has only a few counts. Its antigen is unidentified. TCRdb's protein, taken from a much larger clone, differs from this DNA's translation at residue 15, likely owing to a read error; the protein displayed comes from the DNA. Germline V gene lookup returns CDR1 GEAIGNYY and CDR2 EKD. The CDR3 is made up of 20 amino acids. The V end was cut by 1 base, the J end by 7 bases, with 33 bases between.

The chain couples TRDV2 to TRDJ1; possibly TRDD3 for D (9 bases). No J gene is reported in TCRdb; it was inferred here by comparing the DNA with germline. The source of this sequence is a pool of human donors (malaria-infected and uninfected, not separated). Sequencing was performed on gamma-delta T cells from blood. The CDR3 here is CACDTLPTALGDLRARKLIF. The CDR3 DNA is TGTGCCTGTGACACGCTTCCTACGGCTCTGGGGGATTTAAGGGCGCGTAAACTCATCTTT.